Reported below is one TCR beta chain. The antigen is undetermined. The PCR employed 60 Vbeta primers together with 13 Jbeta primers. In the authors' workflow: About 10 million of 70 million to 80 million unique TCR beta chains were shared, per a later count. The protocol was immunoSEQ multiplex PCR, while the TCRdb copy is restricted to in-frame clones and leaves out a portion. D and trimming were read from the DNA, whereas the V and J calls and clone size are those reported in that table. This sample has over 150,000 clones; about 74% occur once, and the top ten carry over 3%. This entry is derived from a study of cytomegalovirus exposure and HLA in healthy donors. Study-wide results and caveats: TCR beta sequences numbering over 15,000 were associated with HLA alleles at 0.05 false discovery rate in a later analysis. Later analysis reportedly placed an Asian-associated ancestry cluster below the roughly 690-donor mean in N-insertions.

Sequencing used PBMCs. The TCR sequence derives from a woman aged 35 to 49 in good health and CMV-seronegative.

CDR3 protein: CASTTGLNTEAFF. The CDR3 coding sequence is TGTGCCAGTACTACAGGGTTGAACACTGAAGCTTTCTTT. The chain joins TRBV19 to TRBJ1-1; D is perhaps TRBD1 (6 bases). Between the trimmed V and J ends, which lost 7 bases and 0 bases, there was a span of 9 bases. This CDR3 spans 13 amino acids. Germline V gives CDR1 LNHDA, CDR2 SQIVND (reference sequence).